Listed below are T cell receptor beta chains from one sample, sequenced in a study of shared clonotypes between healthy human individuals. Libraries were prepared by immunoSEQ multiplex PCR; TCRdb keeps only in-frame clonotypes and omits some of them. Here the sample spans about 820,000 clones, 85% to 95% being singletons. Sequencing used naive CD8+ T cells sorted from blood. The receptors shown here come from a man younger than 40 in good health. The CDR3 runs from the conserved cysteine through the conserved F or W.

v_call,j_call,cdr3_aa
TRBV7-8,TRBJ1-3,CASSQGHPRNTIYF
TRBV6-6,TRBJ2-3,CASSYGLAGSQSTQYF
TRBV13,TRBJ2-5,CASSPSAKTQYF
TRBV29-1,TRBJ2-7,CSVEILDSSPGEQYF
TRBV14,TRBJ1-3,CASSPLNSGNTIYF
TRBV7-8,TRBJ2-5,CASSLGVAGESPFGTQYF
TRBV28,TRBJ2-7,CASLGGETLREQYF
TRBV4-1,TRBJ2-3,CASSQEDSSSTDTQYF
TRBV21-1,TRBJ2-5,CASSQRYSGTSFSETQYF
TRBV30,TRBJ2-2,CAWSQGTGYSGELFF
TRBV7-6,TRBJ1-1,CASSSGQGQNTEAFF
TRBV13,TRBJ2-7,CASSSAVSYEQYF
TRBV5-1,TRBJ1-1,CASSFKVGGLGNTEAFF
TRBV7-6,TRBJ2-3,CASSRTGSTDTQYF
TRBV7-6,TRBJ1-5,CASSLGQGDNQPQHF
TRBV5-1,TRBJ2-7,CASSLEPRDSSYEQYF
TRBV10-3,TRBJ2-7,CAISDRGRYEQYF
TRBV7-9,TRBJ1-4,CASSFSGTEEKLFF
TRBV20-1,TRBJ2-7,CSARVGYEQYF
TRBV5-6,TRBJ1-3,CASSLWGSGNTIYF
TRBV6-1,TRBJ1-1,CASSDWDRPLGDTEAFF
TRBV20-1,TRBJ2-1,CSASKRNEQFF
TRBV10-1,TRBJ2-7,CASSGPRTSGSYEQYF
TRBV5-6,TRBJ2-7,CASSLINAVYEQYF
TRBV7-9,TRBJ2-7,CASSSDIGREQYF
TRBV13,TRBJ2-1,CASSLGWGGMYNEQFF